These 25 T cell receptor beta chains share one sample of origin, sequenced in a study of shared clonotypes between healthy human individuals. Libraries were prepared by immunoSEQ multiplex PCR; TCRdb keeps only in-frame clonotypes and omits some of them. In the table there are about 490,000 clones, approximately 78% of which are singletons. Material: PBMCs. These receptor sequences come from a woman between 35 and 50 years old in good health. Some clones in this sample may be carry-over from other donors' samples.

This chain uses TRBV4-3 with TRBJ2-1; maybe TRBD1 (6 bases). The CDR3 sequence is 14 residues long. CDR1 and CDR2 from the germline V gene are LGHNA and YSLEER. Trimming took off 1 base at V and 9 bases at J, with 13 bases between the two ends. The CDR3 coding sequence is TGCGCCAGCAGCCAAGGGCAGGGGAAGACTGAGCAGTTCTTC. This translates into CASSQGQGKTEQFF.

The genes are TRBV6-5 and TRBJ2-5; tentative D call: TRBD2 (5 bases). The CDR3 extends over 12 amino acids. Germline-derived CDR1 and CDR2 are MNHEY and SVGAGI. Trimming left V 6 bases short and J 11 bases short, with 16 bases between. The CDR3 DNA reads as TGTGCCAGCAGAGGTAGCGCGAGGGAGCAGTACTTC. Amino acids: CASRGSAREQYF.

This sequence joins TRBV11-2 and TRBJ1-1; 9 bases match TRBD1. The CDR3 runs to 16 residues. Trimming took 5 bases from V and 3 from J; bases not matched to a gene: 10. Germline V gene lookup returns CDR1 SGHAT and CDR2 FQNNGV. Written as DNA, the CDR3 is TGTGCCAGCAGCCTCCGGACAGGGGTTGGGGACACTGAAGCTTTCTTT. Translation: CASSLRTGVGDTEAFF.

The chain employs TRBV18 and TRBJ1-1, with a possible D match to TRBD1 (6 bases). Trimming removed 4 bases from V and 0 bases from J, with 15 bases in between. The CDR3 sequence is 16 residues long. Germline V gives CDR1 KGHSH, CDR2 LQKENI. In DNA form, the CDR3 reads TGTGCCAGCTCACAGCGGGACACAGTCATGAACACTGAAGCTTTCTTT. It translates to CASSQRDTVMNTEAFF.

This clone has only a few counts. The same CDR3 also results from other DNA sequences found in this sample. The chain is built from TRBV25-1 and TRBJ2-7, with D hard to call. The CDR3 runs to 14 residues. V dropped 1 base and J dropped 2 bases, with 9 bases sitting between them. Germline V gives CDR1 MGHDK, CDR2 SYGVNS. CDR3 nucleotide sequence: TGTGCCAGCAGTGAATTAGACAAGACCTACGAGCAGTACTTC. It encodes CASSELDKTYEQYF.

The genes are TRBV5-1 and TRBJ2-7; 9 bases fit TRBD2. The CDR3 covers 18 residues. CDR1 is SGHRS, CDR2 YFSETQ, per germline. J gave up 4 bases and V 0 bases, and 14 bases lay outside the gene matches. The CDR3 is CASSLAGTSTSGGYEQYF. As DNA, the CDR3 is TGCGCCAGCAGCTTGGCTGGGACTAGCACAAGTGGGGGATACGAGCAGTACTTC.

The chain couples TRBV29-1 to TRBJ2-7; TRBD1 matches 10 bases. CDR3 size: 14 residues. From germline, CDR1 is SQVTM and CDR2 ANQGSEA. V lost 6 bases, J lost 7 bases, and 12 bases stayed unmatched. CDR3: CSVLLSGQGEEQYF. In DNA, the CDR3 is TGCAGCGTCCTCCTTTCAGGACAGGGGGAGGAGCAGTACTTC.

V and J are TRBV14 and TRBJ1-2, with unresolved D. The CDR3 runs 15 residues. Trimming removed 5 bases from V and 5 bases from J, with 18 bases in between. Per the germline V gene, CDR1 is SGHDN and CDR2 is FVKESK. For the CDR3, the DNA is TGTGCCAGCAGCTTCACCGTTACATCGCTTTATGGCTACACCTTC. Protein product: CASSFTVTSLYGYTF.

CDR3 bases: TGCGCCAGCAGCTCCGGGACAGGGGGCATCGTGCAGTACTTC. Translation: CASSSGTGGIVQYF. The rearrangement uses TRBV5-1 and TRBJ2-7; 12 nucleotides match TRBD1. Germline trimming cut 3 bases from V and 9 bases from J; bases unmatched to any gene: 7. CDR1 and CDR2 from the germline V gene are SGHRS and YFSETQ. This CDR3 is built from 14 residues.

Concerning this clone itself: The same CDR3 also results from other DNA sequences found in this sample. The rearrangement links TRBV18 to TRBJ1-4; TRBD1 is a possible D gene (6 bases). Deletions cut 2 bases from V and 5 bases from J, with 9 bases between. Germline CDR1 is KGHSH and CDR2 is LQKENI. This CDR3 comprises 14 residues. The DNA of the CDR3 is TGTGCCAGCTCACCAGCAGGGACAAATGAAAAACTGTTTTTT. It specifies CASSPAGTNEKLFF.

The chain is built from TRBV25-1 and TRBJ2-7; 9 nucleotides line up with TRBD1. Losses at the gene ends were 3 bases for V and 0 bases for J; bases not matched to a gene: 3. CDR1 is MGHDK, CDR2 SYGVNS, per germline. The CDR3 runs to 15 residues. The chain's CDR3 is CASSDMDRGSYEQYF. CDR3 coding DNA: TGTGCCAGCAGTGATATGGACAGGGGCTCCTACGAGCAGTACTTC.

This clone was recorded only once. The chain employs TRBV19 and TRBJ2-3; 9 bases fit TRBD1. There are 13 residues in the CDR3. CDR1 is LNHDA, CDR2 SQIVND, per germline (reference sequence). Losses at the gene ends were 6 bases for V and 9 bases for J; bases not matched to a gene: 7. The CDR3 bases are TGTGCCAGTAGAGACAGGGGGGCAGGGACGCAGTATTTT. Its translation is CASRDRGAGTQYF.

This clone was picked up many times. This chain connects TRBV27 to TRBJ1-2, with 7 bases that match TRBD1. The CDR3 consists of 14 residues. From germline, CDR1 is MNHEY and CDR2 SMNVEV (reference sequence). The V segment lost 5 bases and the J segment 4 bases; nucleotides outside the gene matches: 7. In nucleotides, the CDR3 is TGTGCCAGCAGTACCCGGACAGGCCCCTATGGCTACACCTTC. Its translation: CASSTRTGPYGYTF.

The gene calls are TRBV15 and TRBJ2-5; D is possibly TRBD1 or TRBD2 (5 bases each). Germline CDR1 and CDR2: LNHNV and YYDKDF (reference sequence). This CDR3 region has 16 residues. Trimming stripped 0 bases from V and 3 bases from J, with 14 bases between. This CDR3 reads CATSRDRTVGEETQYF. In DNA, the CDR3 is TGTGCCACCAGCAGAGATAGGACGGTGGGGGAAGAGACCCAGTACTTC. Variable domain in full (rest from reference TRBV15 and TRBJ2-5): DAMVIQNPRYQVTQFGKPVTLSCSQTLNHNVMYWYQQKSSQAPKLLFHYYDKDFNNEADTPDNFQSRRPNTSFCFLDIRSPGLGDTAMYLCATSRDRTVGEETQYFGPGTRLLVL.

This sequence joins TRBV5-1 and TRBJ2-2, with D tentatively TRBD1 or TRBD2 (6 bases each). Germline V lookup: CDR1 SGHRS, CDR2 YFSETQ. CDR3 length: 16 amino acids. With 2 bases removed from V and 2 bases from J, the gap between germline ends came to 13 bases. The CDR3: CASSFSGAPNTGELFF. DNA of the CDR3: TGCGCCAGCAGCTTCTCGGGGGCCCCAAACACCGGGGAGCTGTTTTTT.

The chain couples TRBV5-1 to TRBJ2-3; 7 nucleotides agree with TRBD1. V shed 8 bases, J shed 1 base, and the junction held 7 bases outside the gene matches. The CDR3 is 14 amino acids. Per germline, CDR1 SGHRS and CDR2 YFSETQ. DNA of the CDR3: TGCGCCAGTCTACAGGGGCCGGGCACAGATACGCAGTATTTT. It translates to CASLQGPGTDTQYF.

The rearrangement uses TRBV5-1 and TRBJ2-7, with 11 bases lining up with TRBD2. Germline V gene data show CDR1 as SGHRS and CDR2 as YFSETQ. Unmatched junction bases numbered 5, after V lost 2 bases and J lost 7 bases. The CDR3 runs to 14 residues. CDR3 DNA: TGCGCCAGCAGCTTTAGCGGGAGGGCCGAAGAGCAGTACTTC. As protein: CASSFSGRAEEQYF.

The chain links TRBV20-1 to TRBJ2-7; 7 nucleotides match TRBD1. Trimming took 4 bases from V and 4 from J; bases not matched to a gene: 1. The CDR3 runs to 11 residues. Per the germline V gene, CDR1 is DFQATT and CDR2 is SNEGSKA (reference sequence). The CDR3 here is CSANRGYEQYF. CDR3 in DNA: TGCAGTGCTAACAGGGGTTACGAGCAGTACTTC.

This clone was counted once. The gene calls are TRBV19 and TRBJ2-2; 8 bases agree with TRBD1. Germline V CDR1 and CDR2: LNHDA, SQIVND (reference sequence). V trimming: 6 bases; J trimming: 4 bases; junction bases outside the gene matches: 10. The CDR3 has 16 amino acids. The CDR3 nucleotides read TGTGCCAGTAGCGTGTTAGGACAGGGTGGCACCGGGGAGCTGTTTTTT. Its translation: CASSVLGQGGTGELFF. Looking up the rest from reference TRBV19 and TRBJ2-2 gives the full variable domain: DGGITQSPKYLFRKEGQNVTLSCEQNLNHDAMYWYRQDPGQGLRLIYYSQIVNDFQKGDIAEGYSVSREKKESFPLTVTSAQKNPTAFYLCASSVLGQGGTGELFFGEGSRLTVL.

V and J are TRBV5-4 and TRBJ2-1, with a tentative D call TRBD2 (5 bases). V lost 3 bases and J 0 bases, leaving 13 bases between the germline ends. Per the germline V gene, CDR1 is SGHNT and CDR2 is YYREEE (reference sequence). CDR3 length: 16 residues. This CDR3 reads CASSSKVGSSYNEQFF. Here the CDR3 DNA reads TGTGCCAGCAGCTCTAAGGTGGGGAGCTCCTACAATGAGCAGTTCTTC.

The CDR3 loop reads CASSLGRGNHEQFF. For the CDR3, the DNA is TGTGCCAGCAGCTTGGGTAGGGGGAATCATGAGCAGTTCTTC. The genes are TRBV11-2 and TRBJ2-1; D is possibly TRBD1 (6 bases). Deletions cut 3 bases from V and 8 bases from J, with 14 bases between. From germline, CDR1 is SGHAT and CDR2 FQNNGV. CDR3 length: 14 amino acids.

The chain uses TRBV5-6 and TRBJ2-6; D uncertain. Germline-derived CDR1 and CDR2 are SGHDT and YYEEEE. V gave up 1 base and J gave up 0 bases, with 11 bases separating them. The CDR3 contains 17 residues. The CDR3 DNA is TGTGCCAGCAGCTTGTCTTCTAGATTCTCTGGGGCCAACGTCCTGACTTTC. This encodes CASSLSSRFSGANVLTF.

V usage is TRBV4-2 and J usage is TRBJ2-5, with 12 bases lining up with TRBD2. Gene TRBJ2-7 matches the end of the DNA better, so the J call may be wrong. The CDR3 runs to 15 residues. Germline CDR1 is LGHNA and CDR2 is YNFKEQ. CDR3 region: CASSQGLAGAYEQYF. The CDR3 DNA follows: TGTGCCAGCAGCCAAGGACTAGCGGGAGCCTACGAGCAGTACTTC.

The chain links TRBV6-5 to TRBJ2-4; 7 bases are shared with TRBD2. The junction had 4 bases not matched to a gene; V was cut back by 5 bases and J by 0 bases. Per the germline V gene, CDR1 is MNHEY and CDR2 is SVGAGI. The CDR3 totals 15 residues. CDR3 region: CASSPRGIAKNIQYF. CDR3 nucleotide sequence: TGTGCCAGCAGTCCGCGGGGGATAGCCAAAAACATTCAGTACTTC.

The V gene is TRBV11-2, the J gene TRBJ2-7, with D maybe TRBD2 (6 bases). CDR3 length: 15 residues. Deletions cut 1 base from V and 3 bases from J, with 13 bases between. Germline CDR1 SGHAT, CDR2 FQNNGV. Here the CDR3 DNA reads TGTGCCAGCAGCTTAGGCCTGGGACTCAGCTACGAGCAGTACTTC. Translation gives CASSLGLGLSYEQYF. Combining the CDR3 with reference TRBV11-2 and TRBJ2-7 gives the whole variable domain EAGVAQSPRYKIIEKRQSVAFWCNPISGHATLYWYQQILGQGPKLLIQFQNNGVVDDSQLPKDRFSAERLKGVDSTLKIQPAKLEDSAVYLCASSLGLGLSYEQYFGPGTRLTVT.